This is a list of T cell receptor beta chains from one sample in a study of tumor and adjacent non-tumor tissue in lung cancer. TCRdb re-called the multiplex PCR reads with MiXCR, one entry per CDR3 protein. The sample lists some 200,000 distinct CDR3 sequences; 70% to 75% were seen once. Material for sequencing was lung tumor tissue. The receptor set was obtained from a man aged 60 to 75 with non-small cell lung cancer. Each CDR3 is given with its conserved first and last residue. Fields, in order: J gene, D gene, clone size, V gene, CDR3 DNA, CDR3 protein. The D gene is left open where the match is weak. Clone size appears in some rows only: once, few, many, or a class for an expanded clone.

TRBJ2-3,NA,NA,TRBV4-1,TGCGCCAGCGACCCCGGAGGTACGCAGTATTTT,CASDPGGTQYF
TRBJ2-7,NA,once,TRBV6-1,TGTGACAGCAGTCCCCGGGGGTTGCGCGAGCAGTACTTC,CDSSPRGLREQYF
TRBJ2-7,NA,many,TRBV12-3/TRBV12-4,TGTGCCAGCAGTTTACCTCGGGGTTACGAGCAGTACTTC,CASSLPRGYEQYF
TRBJ2-7,NA,NA,TRBV4-2,TGTGCCAGCAGCCAAGAGGCTAGCCCGCTGGGCGAGCAGTACTTC,CASSQEASPLGEQYF
TRBJ2-3,NA,NA,TRBV4-3,TGCGCCAGCAGCCCAGCTTGGCCTGGTCAAGATACGCAGTATTTT,CASSPAWPGQDTQYF
TRBJ2-3,NA,NA,TRBV11-3,TGTGCATGCATCTTAGATCCCCTAGAAGTCGGGGGCCGCACAGATACGCAGTATTTT,CACILDPLEVGGRTDTQYF
TRBJ2-7,NA,NA,TRBV20-1,TGCAGTGCCCTAGGGCGGGCCTCCTACGAGCAGTACTTC,CSALGRASYEQYF
TRBJ2-4,NA,many,TRBV6-1,TGTGCCAGCAGTGACCCAGGGTTCGTGAACATTCAGTACTTC,CASSDPGFVNIQYF
TRBJ2-1,NA,NA,TRBV4-2,TGTACCAGCAGCCAAGATCGACGTGCTAGGGATGAGCAGTTCTTC,CTSSQDRRARDEQFF
TRBJ2-5,NA,NA,TRBV12-3/TRBV12-4,TGTGTCAGCAGCCTCCCAAGCACAAAAGAGACCCAGTACTTC,CVSSLPSTKETQYF
TRBJ2-2,TRBD1,NA,TRBV4-2,TGCGCCAGCAGCCAAGGGACAGGGGACACCGGGGGGCTGTTTTTT,CASSQGTGDTGGLFF
TRBJ1-2,TRBD1,NA,TRBV11-3,TGTGCCAGCAGCTTAGGTGTGACAGGGAACTATGGCTACGCGTTC,CASSLGVTGNYGYAF
TRBJ2-7,TRBD1,NA,TRBV7-2,TGTGCCAGCAGCCCATTTCTGGACAGGGGTTCTGAGCAGTACTTC,CASSPFLDRGSEQYF
TRBJ1-1,NA,NA,TRBV20-1,TGCAGTGCTATAGATGGAGGTAAGGGGGGCGATGAAGCTTTCTTT,CSAIDGGKGGDEAFF
TRBJ2-7,NA,once,TRBV11-2,TGTGCCGGCAGCTACGTCAAGACACCTACCCTTTCCTACGAGCAGTACTTC,CAGSYVKTPTLSYEQYF
TRBJ1-1,TRBD1,NA,TRBV13,TGTGCCAACAGCTTGGACAGGGGCAGCACTGAAGCTTTCTTT,CANSLDRGSTEAFF
TRBJ2-1,TRBD1,many,TRBV12-5,TGTGCTAGTGAGATGGGACAGGGATACAATGAGCAGTTCTTC,CASEMGQGYNEQFF
TRBJ2-1,NA,NA,TRBV20-1,TGCAGTGCTAGAGATCCACCCGGTAATGAGCAGTTCTTC,CSARDPPGNEQFF
TRBJ1-5,TRBD1,NA,TRBV6-1,TGTGCCAGCAGTACCATTGGGACAGGGGACAATCAGCCCCAGCATTTT,CASSTIGTGDNQPQHF
TRBJ2-7,TRBD2,many,TRBV4-1,TGCGCCAGCAGCCAAGTAGCCCTGGGACTAGCGGATTACGAGCAGTACTTC,CASSQVALGLADYEQYF
TRBJ2-3,NA,NA,TRBV20-1,TGCAGTACTCCCACGGCGGGGGCCATGCACCGCACAGATACACAGTATTTT,CSTPTAGAMHRTDTQYF
TRBJ1-2,NA,NA,TRBV5-8,TGTGCCAGCACCATTAAACAGGTTTCTGGCAACACCTTC,CASTIKQVSGNTF
TRBJ2-7,TRBD1,NA,TRBV20-1,TGCAGTGCACCGGACAGGGTTAGCGACCAGTATTTC,CSAPDRVSDQYF
TRBJ1-2,NA,NA,TRBV4-2,TGTGCCAACAGCCAAGATAGTCGTGGGGGCTATGGCTACACCTTC,CANSQDSRGGYGYTF
TRBJ2-2,NA,many,TRBV7-8,TGTGCCAGCAGCACCCAACCCGCGGGGAACACCGGGGAGCTGTTTTTT,CASSTQPAGNTGELFF
TRBJ1-5,NA,NA,TRBV19,TGTGCCAGTAGTATAACGGACAGTTACCAGCCCCAGCATTTT,CASSITDSYQPQHF
TRBJ2-1,NA,NA,TRBV6-1,TGTGCCAGCAGTGAAGAGTGGGTTAGCTTCTACAATGAGCAGTTCTTC,CASSEEWVSFYNEQFF
TRBJ1-4,NA,NA,TRBV28,TGTGCCAGCTATACCGGGACCACCAATGAAAAACTGTTTTTT,CASYTGTTNEKLFF
TRBJ1-5,NA,NA,TRBV6-1,TGTGCCAGCAGTGATAGGGGGGCGGGCAAGCCCCAGCATTTT,CASSDRGAGKPQHF
TRBJ2-5,TRBD2,once,TRBV9,TGTGCCAGCAGCGTAGGAGCGGGGGGGCCTCTGGAGACCCAGTACTTC,CASSVGAGGPLETQYF
TRBJ2-7,NA,many,TRBV7-9,TGTGCCAGCAGCTTCGGCGCGGGAACCTACGAGCAGTACTTC,CASSFGAGTYEQYF
TRBJ2-4,NA,NA,TRBV12-3/TRBV12-4,TGTGCCAGCACAGACCAAGCCAAAAACATTCAGTACTTC,CASTDQAKNIQYF
TRBJ2-3,NA,NA,TRBV5-1,TGCGCCATCAGCTGGGGGGATACGCAGTATTTT,CAISWGDTQYF
TRBJ2-1,NA,NA,TRBV6-4,TGTGCCAGCAGTGACTTGCCTGAGGGAAAGCAGTTCTTC,CASSDLPEGKQFF
TRBJ2-5,NA,few,TRBV4-1,TGCGCCAGCAGCCAAGATGGGGGGAGGGAGACCCAGTACTTC,CASSQDGGRETQYF
TRBJ2-2,NA,many,TRBV5-6,TGTGCCAGCAGCTCCTTAGCAGGGTGGGACACCGGGGAGCTGTTTTTT,CASSSLAGWDTGELFF
TRBJ1-6,TRBD1,NA,TRBV5-1,TGCGCCAGCAGCTACAGGGGTAGCTCCTATAAATCACCCCTCCACTTT,CASSYRGSSYKSPLHF
TRBJ2-3,NA,NA,TRBV20-1,TGCAATGCTAGGGTCGGCGGGGTACCTACAGATACGCAGTATTTT,CNARVGGVPTDTQYF
TRBJ2-2,TRBD1,NA,TRBV7-8,TGTGCCAACAGCTTTCCGGGACAGGTGGTAAACACCGGGGAGCTGTTTTTT,CANSFPGQVVNTGELFF
TRBJ1-2,NA,few,TRBV7-9,TGTGCCAGCAGCATGTCGTCAAGTAACTATGGCTACACCTTC,CASSMSSSNYGYTF
TRBJ2-1,TRBD2,few,TRBV20-1,TGTAGTGCTAGAGAGGGACTAGTGGGGGGGGACAATGAGCAGTTCTTC,CSAREGLVGGDNEQFF
TRBJ2-2,TRBD2,once,TRBV20-1,TGCAGTGCTTTAGGGACTAGCGTGACTGCGAACACCGGGGAGCTGTTTTTT,CSALGTSVTANTGELFF
TRBJ2-7,NA,NA,TRBV6-2/TRBV6-3,TGTGCAACCCTACCCCGGGAACTAGGCGTCTACGAGCAGTACTTC,CATLPRELGVYEQYF
TRBJ2-7,NA,few,TRBV6-6,TGTGCCAGCAGTTACTCGACGGGGGAGCAGTACTTC,CASSYSTGEQYF
TRBJ1-6,NA,NA,TRBV6-2/TRBV6-3,TGTGCCAGCAGTTACTCATCCAATTCACCCCTCCACTTT,CASSYSSNSPLHF
TRBJ2-3,NA,few,TRBV4-1,TGCGCCAGCAGCCAAAGGTCCCGCACAGATACGCAGTATTTT,CASSQRSRTDTQYF
TRBJ2-4,NA,many,TRBV4-1,TGCGCCAGCAGCCAAGAATCCGGACCTCTAGGGGTAGCCAAAAACATTCAGTACTTC,CASSQESGPLGVAKNIQYF
TRBJ1-6,NA,NA,TRBV4-3,TGCGCCAGCAGCCAAGCTAGCTCCTATAATTCACCCCTCCACTTT,CASSQASSYNSPLHF